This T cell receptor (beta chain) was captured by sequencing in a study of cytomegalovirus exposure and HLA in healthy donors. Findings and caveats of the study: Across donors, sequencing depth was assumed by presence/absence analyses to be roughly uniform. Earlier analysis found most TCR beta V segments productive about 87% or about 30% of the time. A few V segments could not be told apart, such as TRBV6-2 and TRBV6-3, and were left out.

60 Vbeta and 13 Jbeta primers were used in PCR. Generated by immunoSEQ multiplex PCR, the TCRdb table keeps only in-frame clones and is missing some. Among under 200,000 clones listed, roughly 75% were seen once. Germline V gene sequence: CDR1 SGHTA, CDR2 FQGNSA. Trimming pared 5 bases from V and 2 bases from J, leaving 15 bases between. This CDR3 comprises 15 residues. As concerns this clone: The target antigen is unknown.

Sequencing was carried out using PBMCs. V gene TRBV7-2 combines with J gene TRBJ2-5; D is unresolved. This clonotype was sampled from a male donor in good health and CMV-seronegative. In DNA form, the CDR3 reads TGTGCCAGCAGCCCCTCCCGACTCTCTCAAGAGACCCAGTACTTC. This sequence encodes CASSPSRLSQETQYF.